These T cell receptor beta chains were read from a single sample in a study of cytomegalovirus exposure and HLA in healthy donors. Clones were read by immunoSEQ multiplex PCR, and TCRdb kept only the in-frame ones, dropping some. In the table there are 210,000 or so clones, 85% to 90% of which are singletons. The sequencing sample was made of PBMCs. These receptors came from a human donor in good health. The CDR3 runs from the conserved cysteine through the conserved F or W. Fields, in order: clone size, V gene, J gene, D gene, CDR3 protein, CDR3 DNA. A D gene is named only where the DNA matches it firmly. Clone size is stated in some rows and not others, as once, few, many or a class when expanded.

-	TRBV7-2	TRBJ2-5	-	CASSTGLTQYF	TGTGCCAGCAGCACAGGGTTGACCCAGTACTTC
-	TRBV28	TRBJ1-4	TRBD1	CASSLLTGGGEKLFF	TGTGCCAGCAGTTTATTGACAGGGGGTGGTGAAAAACTGTTTTTT
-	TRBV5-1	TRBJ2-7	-	CASSLGGQNYEQYF	TGCGCCAGCAGCTTGGGAGGACAGAACTACGAGCAGTACTTC
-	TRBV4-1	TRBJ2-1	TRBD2	CASSQVAGGRVNEQFF	TGCGCCAGCAGCCAAGTTGCTGGCGGGAGGGTTAATGAGCAGTTCTTC
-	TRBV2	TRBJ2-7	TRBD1	CASTLGTGRYEQYF	TGTGCCAGCACCCTCGGGACAGGCCGGTACGAGCAGTACTTC
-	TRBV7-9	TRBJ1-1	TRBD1	CASSPRMDRVNTEAFF	TGTGCCAGCAGCCCGCGAATGGACAGGGTGAACACTGAAGCTTTCTTT
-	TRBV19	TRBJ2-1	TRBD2	CASRGGRNYNEQFF	TGTGCCAGTAGAGGCGGGAGAAACTACAATGAGCAGTTCTTC
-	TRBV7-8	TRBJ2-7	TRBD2	CASSLGTSGYYEQYF	TGTGCCAGCAGCTTGGGGACTAGCGGCTACTACGAGCAGTACTTC
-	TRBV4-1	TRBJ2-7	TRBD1	CASSQDDRGEGYEQYF	TGCGCCAGCAGCCAAGATGACAGGGGTGAGGGCTACGAGCAGTACTTC
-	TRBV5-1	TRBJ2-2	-	CASSLFAGRDTGELFF	TGCGCCAGCAGCTTGTTCGCGGGGCGGGACACCGGGGAGCTGTTTTTT
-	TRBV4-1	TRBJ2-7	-	CASSPLGRGYEQYF	TGCGCCAGCAGCCCCTTGGGCCGGGGCTACGAGCAGTACTTC
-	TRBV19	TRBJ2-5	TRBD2	CASSIAGGSSQETQYF	TGTGCCAGTAGTATAGCGGGAGGGTCTTCACAAGAGACCCAGTACTTC
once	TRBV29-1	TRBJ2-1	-	CSVRRVPEIGTYNEQFF	TGCAGCGTTCGGCGGGTACCTGAGATAGGAACCTACAATGAGCAGTTCTTC
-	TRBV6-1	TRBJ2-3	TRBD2	CASSEGLAGSTDTQYF	TGTGCCAGCAGTGAGGGACTAGCGGGAAGCACAGATACGCAGTATTTT
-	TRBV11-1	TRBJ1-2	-	CASSLGVSRVTYGYTF	TGTGCCAGCAGCTTAGGAGTATCGAGGGTGACCTATGGCTACACCTTC
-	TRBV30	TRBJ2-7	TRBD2	CAWTRDYPWEQYF	TGTGCCTGGACCCGGGACTACCCATGGGAGCAGTACTTC
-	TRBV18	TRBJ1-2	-	CASSPRDDRDYGYTF	TGTGCCAGCTCACCCCGCGACGACAGAGACTATGGCTACACCTTC
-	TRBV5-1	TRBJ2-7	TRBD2	CASSSPPGLAGGPTYEQYF	TGCGCCAGCAGCTCTCCTCCAGGACTAGCGGGAGGGCCTACATACGAGCAGTACTTC
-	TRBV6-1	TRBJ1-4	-	CASSPGGGGGEKLFF	TGTGCCAGCAGCCCCGGGGGCGGGGGTGGTGAAAAACTGTTTTTT
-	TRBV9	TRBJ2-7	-	CASSVMLAGEQYF	TGTGCCAGCAGCGTAATGTTAGCCGGCGAGCAGTACTTC
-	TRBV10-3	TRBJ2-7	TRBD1	CAISAGTGLYEQYF	TGTGCCATCAGTGCGGGGACAGGGTTATACGAGCAGTACTTC
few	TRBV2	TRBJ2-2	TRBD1	CASTRRDRGPQGSGELFF	TGTGCCAGCACGCGCCGGGACAGGGGGCCTCAAGGGTCCGGGGAGCTGTTTTTT
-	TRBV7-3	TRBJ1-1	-	CASSVTQNTEAFF	TGTGCCAGCAGCGTGACACAGAACACTGAAGCTTTCTTT
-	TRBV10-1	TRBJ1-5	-	CASSDGQGGKIRNQPQHF	TGCGCCAGCAGTGATGGGCAGGGAGGGAAAATTCGCAATCAGCCCCAGCATTTT
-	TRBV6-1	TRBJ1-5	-	CASSESVSDQPQHF	TGTGCCAGCAGTGAATCGGTATCGGATCAGCCCCAGCATTTT
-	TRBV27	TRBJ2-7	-	CASSPRLGLSYEQYF	TGTGCCAGCAGTCCCAGACTAGGCCTATCCTACGAGCAGTACTTC
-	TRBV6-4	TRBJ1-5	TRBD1	CASRPRGQPPLSPNQPQHF	TGTGCCAGCCGCCCCCGGGGACAGCCGCCGTTAAGCCCCAATCAGCCCCAGCATTTT
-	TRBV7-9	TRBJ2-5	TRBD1	CSSSSGQSSQETQYF	TGTTCCAGCAGCTCGGGACAGTCCTCCCAAGAGACCCAGTACTTC
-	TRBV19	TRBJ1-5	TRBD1	CASTDRVGQPQHF	TGTGCCAGTACCGACAGGGTAGGGCAGCCCCAGCATTTT
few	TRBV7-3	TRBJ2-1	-	CASSFGPGGNEQFF	-
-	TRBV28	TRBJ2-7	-	CASGTSGAGGYEQYF	TGTGCCAGCGGGACCTCAGGGGCTGGGGGCTACGAGCAGTACTTC
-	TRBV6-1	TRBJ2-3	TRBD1	CASIRGTGGDTQYF	TGTGCCAGCATAAGGGGGACAGGAGGAGATACGCAGTATTTT
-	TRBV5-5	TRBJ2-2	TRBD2	CASRSGLSETGELFF	TGTGCCAGCAGGTCGGGACTAAGCGAAACCGGGGAGCTGTTTTTT
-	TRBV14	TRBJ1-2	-	CASSQEHRAGYTF	TGTGCCAGCAGCCAAGAACACAGGGCGGGCTACACCTTC
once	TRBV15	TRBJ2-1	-	CATSRLSRLYEQFF	TGTGCCACCAGCAGGTTATCCAGGTTGTATGAGCAGTTCTTC
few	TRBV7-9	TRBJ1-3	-	CSSSLGTHLAGPGNTIYF	TGTTCCAGCAGCTTAGGAACACATCTCGCAGGGCCTGGAAACACCATATATTTT
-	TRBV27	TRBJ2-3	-	CASSLSTGADTQYF	TGTGCCAGCAGTTTATCGACAGGTGCAGATACGCAGTATTTT
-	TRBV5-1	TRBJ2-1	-	CASSPVGYHNNEQFF	TGCGCCAGCAGCCCGGTGGGCTACCATAACAATGAGCAGTTCTTC
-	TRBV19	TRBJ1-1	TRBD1	CASSQGQVNTEAFF	TGTGCCAGTAGTCAAGGACAGGTTAACACTGAAGCTTTCTTT
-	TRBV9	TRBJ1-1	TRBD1	CASSVGDRLNTEAFF	TGTGCCAGCAGCGTAGGGGACAGGCTGAACACTGAAGCTTTCTTT
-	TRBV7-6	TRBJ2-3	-	CASSHRPGSPSTDTQYF	TGTGCCAGCAGTCACAGACCCGGTTCACCTAGCACAGATACGCAGTATTTT
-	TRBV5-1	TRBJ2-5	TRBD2	CASSWTSGRKETQYF	TGCGCCAGCAGCTGGACTAGCGGAAGGAAAGAGACCCAGTACTTC
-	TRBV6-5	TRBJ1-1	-	CASSYGRLFTEAFF	TGTGCCAGCAGTTACGGGAGGCTATTCACTGAAGCTTTCTTT
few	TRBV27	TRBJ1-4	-	CASSLGGSITRLKLFF	TGTGCCAGCAGTTTAGGGGGCAGCATCACCAGACTAAAACTGTTTTTT
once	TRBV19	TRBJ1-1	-	CASSIGQGGTNTEAFF	TGTGCCAGTAGTATAGGTCAGGGAGGCACGAACACTGAAGCTTTCTTT
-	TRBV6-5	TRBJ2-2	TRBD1	CASRTGKNTGELFF	TGTGCCAGCAGGACAGGGAAGAACACCGGGGAGCTGTTTTTT
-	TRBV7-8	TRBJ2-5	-	CASSLLRPQETQYF	TGTGCCAGCAGCTTATTGCGGCCTCAAGAGACCCAGTACTTC
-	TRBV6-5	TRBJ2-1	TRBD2	CASSATSGRYNEQFF	TGTGCCAGCAGTGCGACTAGCGGGAGGTACAATGAGCAGTTCTTC
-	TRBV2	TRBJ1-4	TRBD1	CASSEGRQGIEKLFF	TGTGCCAGCAGTGAAGGCCGACAGGGGATCGAAAAACTGTTTTTT
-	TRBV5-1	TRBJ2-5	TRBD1	CASSQRRTGFMETQYF	TGCGCCAGCAGCCAAAGAAGGACAGGTTTCATGGAGACCCAGTACTTC
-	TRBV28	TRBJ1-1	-	CASSSGDRTEAFF	TGTGCCAGCAGCTCAGGGGATAGGACTGAAGCTTTCTTT
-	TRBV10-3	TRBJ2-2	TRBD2	CAIRRPRRTSGRAGDTGELFF	TGTGCCATCAGACGACCCCGCCGGACTAGCGGGAGGGCCGGGGACACCGGGGAGCTGTTTTTT
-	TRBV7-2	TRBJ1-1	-	CANSQVNTEAFF	TGTGCCAACTCTCAGGTGAACACTGAAGCTTTCTTT
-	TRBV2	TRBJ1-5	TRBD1	CASSAGQGNNQPQHF	TGTGCCAGCAGCGCGGGACAGGGAAACAATCAGCCCCAGCATTTT
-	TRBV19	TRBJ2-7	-	CASSAGSGGVYEQYF	TGTGCCAGTAGTGCTGGATCGGGCGGGGTGTACGAGCAGTACTTC
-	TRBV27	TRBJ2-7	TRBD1	CASGNPGQGVYEQYF	TGTGCCAGCGGCAATCCGGGACAGGGGGTTTACGAGCAGTACTTC
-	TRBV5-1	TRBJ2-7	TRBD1	CASRLLTGDREQYF	TGCGCCAGCAGGCTTTTGACAGGGGATCGCGAGCAGTACTTC
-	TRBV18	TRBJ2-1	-	CASSPPARPRSSYNEQFF	TGTGCCAGCTCACCACCGGCTCGCCCCCGGAGCTCCTACAATGAGCAGTTCTTC